This TCR beta chain was found in a study of cytomegalovirus exposure and HLA in healthy donors. This clone appeared a single time. The CDR3 covers 16 residues. Trimming shortened V by 0 bases and J by 3 bases, and 15 bases separated the two germline ends. Germline V gene sequence: CDR1 MNHEY, CDR2 SVGAGI. Sequencing used immunoSEQ multiplex PCR; TCRdb keeps in-frame clones, though not all of them. The data contain approximately 300,000 clones, 70% to 90% of them singletons. The clonotype originates from a woman younger than 35 in good health and CMV-seronegative. The sequenced material came from PBMCs. The chain joins TRBV6-5 to TRBJ2-7, with D possibly being TRBD2 (6 bases). CDR3 nucleotides: TGTGCCAGCAGTTACTCGAGAGGGGAGGCCTTCTACGAGCAGTACTTC. As protein: CASSYSRGEAFYEQYF.